This T cell receptor (beta chain) emerged from a study of blood T cell repertoires in COVID-19. Study summary: Whether acute or convalescent, the COVID-19 samples came from the United States, Italy and Spain. Sources were T cells, B-cell-depleted T cells, or PBMCs; the material itself was cDNA or gDNA.

As processed by the authors: Estimation of nucleated cell counts relied on the amplification of reference gene primers. TCRdb's table, derived via immunoSEQ multiplex PCR, lists solely in-frame clones and lacks some. V, J and clone size were drawn from that table, and D and trimming were deduced from the DNA. The data contain more than 200,000 clones, around nine tenths of them singletons. V lost 8 bases, J lost 6 bases, and 3 bases stayed unmatched. The CDR3 runs 14 residues. Germline lookup yields CDR1 MDHEN and CDR2 SYDVKM. The chain combines TRBV28 with TRBJ1-6; the match to TRBD1 covers 11 bases. This TCR was recovered from a woman aged 60-75 years with acute or convalescent COVID-19. The specimen was peripheral blood. CDR3 sequence (DNA): TGTGCCAGCCTAGGGACAGGGGGTAATTCACCCCTCCACTTT. Protein sequence: CASLGTGGNSPLHF.